This TCR beta chain was recorded in a study of T cells in Graves' hyperthyroidism and ophthalmopathy (dated by TCRdb to about 2019). For the study in its entirety: Peripheral blood samples were taken at the time of initial diagnosis, prior to any treatment. For training and testing, the roughly 97 patients in the discovery cohort were randomly divided in a 7:3 ratio. After sampling, hyperthyroidism patients received methimazole starting at 30 mg daily, and ophthalmopathy patients received high-dose intravenous methylprednisolone. Thyroid tissue and blood T-cell repertoires from over 5 Graves' hyperthyroidism patients were also compared in the study. TCR V-J signatures able to tell the groups apart were searched for in a discovery cohort of 90 to 100 patients, of whom about 40 had Graves' ophthalmopathy and under 65 had stable Graves' hyperthyroidism. According to the paper, TCR Vbeta CDR3 sequencing was carried out on roughly 130 peripheral blood samples, which came from 40 to 45 ophthalmopathy, under 85 hyperthyroidism and approximately 17 progressor patients. An independent validation cohort of around 19 hyperthyroidism patients and about 15 patients who later progressed to ophthalmopathy tested prospective prediction of ophthalmopathy.

General conclusions and limits of the study: A model built on a 13 V-J signature distinguished ophthalmopathy from stable hyperthyroidism, reaching about 88% sensitivity and 81.08% specificity in cross-validation and 80%/75% in testing. Sample size was not statistically predetermined, and blinding of investigators to group allocation was not performed. In validation, the model predicted progression to ophthalmopathy with approximately 71% sensitivity and less than 80% specificity, a median of about six months before onset. Most expanded thyroid clonotypes (frequency above 0.001) were also detected in blood, suggesting blood repertoires may reflect thyroid immune responses.

The CDR3 runs 14 residues from the cysteine to the phenylalanine. Left in the record is the CDR3 DNA by itself, 42 bases read in frame from the first base. The germline V gene gives CDR1 as SNHLY and CDR2 as FYNNEI. The V and J ends are trimmed by 11 bases and 3 bases, leaving 19 bases between them. In the ophthalmopathy patients, disease was moderately to severely active, with a Clinical Activity Score of 3 or more, a NOSPECS grade of 4 or more, and a duration of less than 3 months. Patients with uncontrolled infections, other autoimmune diseases, pregnancy or lactation were excluded. Diagnoses were based on clinical symptoms, serum thyroxine and TRAb, thyroid ultrasound and orbital computed tomography. Ficoll-Paque density gradient centrifugation was used to isolate PBMCs from 8.5 to 10 ml of fresh peripheral blood. Total RNA was extracted using Trizol reagent, and RNA quality was assessed on an Agilent 2100 Bioanalyzer.

TCR beta CDR3 regions were amplified from RNA transcripts. A first-round RT-PCR of the TCR CDR3 used the HTBI primer set with the Qiagen OneStep RT-PCR kit. A second multiplex PCR round built the libraries, followed by size selection and purification. The libraries were sequenced on an Illumina HiSeq2000 using paired-end 100 bp reads. The paper's data handling went like this. Raw data were processed with SOAPnuke, discarding reads with adapters, uncalled bases, mean Phred below 15, or no exact constant-primer or identifier match. COPE v1.2.5 was used to merge the high-quality paired reads, and each unique nucleotide sequence was defined as a clonotype. MiTCR v1.1 was used to align the clonotypes against IMGT TRBV, TRBD and TRBJ reference segments. The analysis included only V-J combinations with a frequency above 0.0001, which together covered 99% to 99.2% of the repertoires. The TCS score was defined as the ratio of F50 (clonal expansion) to E x V (chaos), calculated using BLOSUM62-based TCRdist between CDR3 peptides within each V-J. Welch's t-statistics and random forest reduced roughly 540 V-J features to roughly 13, which were used in a naive Bayes classifier (R e1071). TCRdb passed the public sequencing reads through fastp at Q25 and MiXCR, retaining productive beta sequences. Rows are combined by CDR3 protein, so each entry shows the most common genes and DNA. TCRdb, not the original authors, processed these V and J calls. The sample contains nearly 250,000 distinct CDR3 sequences, 24% of them found a single time. The ten biggest clones cover around 40% of the sample.

This clonotype was seen ten or more times. What this receptor recognizes is not known. Base-call qualities are not available, and no considerably larger clone is one nucleotide away. Source material: blood. The chain joins TRBV2 to TRBJ1-2, with the D gene uncertain. The source of this sequence is a woman in her thirties or forties with Graves' ophthalmopathy. The CDR3 reads CAYSMGRGYYGYTF. The nucleotide sequence reads as follows: TGTGCCTACAGCATGGGCCGAGGGTACTATGGCTACACCTTC.